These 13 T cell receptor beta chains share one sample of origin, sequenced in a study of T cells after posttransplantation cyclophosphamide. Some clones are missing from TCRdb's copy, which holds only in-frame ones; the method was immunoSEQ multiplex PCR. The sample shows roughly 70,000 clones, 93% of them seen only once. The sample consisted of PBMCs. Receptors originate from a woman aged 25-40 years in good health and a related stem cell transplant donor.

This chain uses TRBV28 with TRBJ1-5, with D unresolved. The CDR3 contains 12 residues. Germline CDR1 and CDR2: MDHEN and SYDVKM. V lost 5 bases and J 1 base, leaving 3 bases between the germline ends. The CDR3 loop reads CASSQSNQPQHF. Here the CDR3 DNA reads TGTGCCAGCAGTCAGAGCAATCAGCCCCAGCATTTT.

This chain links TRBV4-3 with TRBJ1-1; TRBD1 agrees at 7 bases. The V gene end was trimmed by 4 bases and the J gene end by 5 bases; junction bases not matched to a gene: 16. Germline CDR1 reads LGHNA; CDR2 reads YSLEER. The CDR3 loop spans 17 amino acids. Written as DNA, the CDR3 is TGCGCCAGCAGCCCCTGGGCCAGGGGGAGATCGGGTACTGAAGCTTTCTTT. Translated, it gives CASSPWARGRSGTEAFF.

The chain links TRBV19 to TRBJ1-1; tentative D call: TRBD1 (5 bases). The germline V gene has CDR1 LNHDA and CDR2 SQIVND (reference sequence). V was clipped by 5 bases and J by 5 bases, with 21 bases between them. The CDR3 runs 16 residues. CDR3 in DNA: TGTGCCAGTAGTTCCCTCGGCCGGGGGACTCGAACTGAAGCTTTCTTT. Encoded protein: CASSSLGRGTRTEAFF. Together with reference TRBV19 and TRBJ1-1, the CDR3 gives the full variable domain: DGGITQSPKYLFRKEGQNVTLSCEQNLNHDAMYWYRQDPGQGLRLIYYSQIVNDFQKGDIAEGYSVSREKKESFPLTVTSAQKNPTAFYLCASSSLGRGTRTEAFFGQGTRLTVV.

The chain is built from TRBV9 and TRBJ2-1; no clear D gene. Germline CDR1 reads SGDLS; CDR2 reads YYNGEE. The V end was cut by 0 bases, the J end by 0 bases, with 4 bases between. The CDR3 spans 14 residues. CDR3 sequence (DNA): TGTGCCAGCAGCGTAGTGAGCTCCTACAATGAGCAGTTCTTC. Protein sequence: CASSVVSSYNEQFF.

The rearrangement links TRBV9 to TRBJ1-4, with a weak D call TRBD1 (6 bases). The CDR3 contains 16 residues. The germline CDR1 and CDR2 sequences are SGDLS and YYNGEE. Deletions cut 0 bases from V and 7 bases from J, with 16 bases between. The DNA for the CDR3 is TGTGCCAGCAGCGTAGGAGGACAGCAAGGGGCTGAAAAACTGTTTTTT. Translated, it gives CASSVGGQQGAEKLFF.

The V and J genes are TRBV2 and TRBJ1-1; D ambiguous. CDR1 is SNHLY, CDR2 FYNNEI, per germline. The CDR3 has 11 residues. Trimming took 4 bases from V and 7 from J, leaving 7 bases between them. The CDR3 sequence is CASSGAFEAFF. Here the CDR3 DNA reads TGTGCCAGCAGTGGTGCCTTTGAAGCTTTCTTT.

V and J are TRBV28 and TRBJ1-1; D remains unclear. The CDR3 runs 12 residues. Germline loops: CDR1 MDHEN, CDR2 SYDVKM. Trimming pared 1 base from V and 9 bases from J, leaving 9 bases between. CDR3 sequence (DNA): TGTGCCAGCAGTTTATTGGGTGAGAAAGCTTTCTTT. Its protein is CASSLLGEKAFF.

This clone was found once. The CDR3 DNA sequence: TGTGCCAGCAGTCCCCAGGGGGCCAATCAGCCCCAGCATTTT. It yields the protein CASSPQGANQPQHF. The chain recombines TRBV6-1 with TRBJ1-5; 8 positions match TRBD1. Germline V CDR1 and CDR2: MNHNS, SASEGT. The CDR3 extends over 14 amino acids. V lost 5 bases and J lost 3; bases outside the gene matches: 3.

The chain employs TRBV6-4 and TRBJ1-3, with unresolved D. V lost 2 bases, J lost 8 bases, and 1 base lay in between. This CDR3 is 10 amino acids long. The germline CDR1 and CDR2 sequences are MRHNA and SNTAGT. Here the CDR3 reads CASSDDTIYF. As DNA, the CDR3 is TGTGCCAGCAGTGACGACACCATATATTTT.

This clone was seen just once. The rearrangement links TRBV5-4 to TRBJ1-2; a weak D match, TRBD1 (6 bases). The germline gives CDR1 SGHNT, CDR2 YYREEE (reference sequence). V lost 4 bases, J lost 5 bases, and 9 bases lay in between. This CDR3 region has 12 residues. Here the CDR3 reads CASSPTGYGYTF. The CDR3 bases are TGTGCCAGCAGCCCGACAGGATATGGCTACACCTTC.

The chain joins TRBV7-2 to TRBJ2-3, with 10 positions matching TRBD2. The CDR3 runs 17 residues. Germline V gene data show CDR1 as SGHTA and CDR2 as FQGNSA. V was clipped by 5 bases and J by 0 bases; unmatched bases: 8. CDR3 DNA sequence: TGTGCCAGCAGCACACTCGGACTAGCGGCTAGCACAGATACGCAGTATTTT. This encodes CASSTLGLAASTDTQYF.

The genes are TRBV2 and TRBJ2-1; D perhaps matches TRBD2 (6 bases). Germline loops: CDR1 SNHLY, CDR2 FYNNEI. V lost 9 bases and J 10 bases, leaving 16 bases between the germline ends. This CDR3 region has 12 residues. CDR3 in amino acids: CASTTSGREQFF. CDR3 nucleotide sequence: TGTGCCAGTACAACGAGCGGGCGCGAGCAGTTCTTC.

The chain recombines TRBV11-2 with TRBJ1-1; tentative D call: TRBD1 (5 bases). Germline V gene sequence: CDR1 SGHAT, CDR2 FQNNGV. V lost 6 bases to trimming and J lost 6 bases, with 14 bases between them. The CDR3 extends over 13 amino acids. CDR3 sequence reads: CASSEHQGSEAFF. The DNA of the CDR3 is TGTGCCAGCAGTGAACACCAGGGTTCTGAAGCTTTCTTT. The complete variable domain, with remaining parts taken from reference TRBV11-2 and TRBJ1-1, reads EAGVAQSPRYKIIEKRQSVAFWCNPISGHATLYWYQQILGQGPKLLIQFQNNGVVDDSQLPKDRFSAERLKGVDSTLKIQPAKLEDSAVYLCASSEHQGSEAFFGQGTRLTVV.